Below are 14 T cell receptor beta chains sequenced from a single sample in a study of graft-versus-host responses after intestinal transplantation. Only in-frame clones appear in the TCRdb table, and some are missing; sequencing was by immunoSEQ multiplex PCR. The sample lists about 16,000 clones; roughly 88% were seen once. Sample: PBMCs, taken approximately 3.5 months after intestinal transplant. Every receptor here comes from a human patient who received an intestinal transplant, so some T cells may come from the graft donor.

In this sample, this clone turned up once. This chain links TRBV27 with TRBJ2-5; 9 bases are shared with TRBD2. Matching the DNA end better, TRBJ2-7 makes the J call doubtful. The CDR3 extends over 13 amino acids. Germline assignment: CDR1 MNHEY and CDR2 SMNVEV (reference sequence). CDR3 loop: CASSGGRAYEQYF. DNA of the CDR3: TGTGCCAGCAGTGGCGGGAGGGCCTACGAGCAGTACTTC.

This sequence joins TRBV27 and TRBJ1-5; D is perhaps TRBD1 (6 bases). Germline V CDR1 and CDR2: MNHEY, SMNVEV (reference sequence). Trimming cost V 4 bases and J 3 bases, with 10 bases left between them. CDR3 length: 14 amino acids. The CDR3 DNA follows: TGTGCCAGCAGTTCGGACAGAGCCAATCAGCCCCAGCATTTT. Protein sequence: CASSSDRANQPQHF.

This clone was seen only once. This chain uses TRBV6-6 with TRBJ2-7, with 10 bases matching TRBD1. The germline V gene encodes CDR1 MNHNY and CDR2 SVGAGI (reference sequence). V was clipped by 4 bases and J by 4 bases; unmatched bases: 4. CDR3 size: 14 residues. This CDR3 is CASSFRQGAYEQYF. The CDR3 DNA sequence: TGTGCCAGCAGTTTTCGACAGGGGGCTTACGAGCAGTACTTC.

The gene calls are TRBV4-3 and TRBJ2-2, with D unclear. The CDR3 spans 13 residues. Per the germline V gene, CDR1 is LGHNA and CDR2 is YSLEER. The V end was cut by 1 base, the J end by 7 bases, with 7 bases between. The CDR3 region has the DNA TGCGCCAGCAGCCAAGTTTACCGCGGGGAGCTGTTTTTT. Translating it yields CASSQVYRGELFF.

This chain uses TRBV11-1 with TRBJ1-2, with 7 bases matching TRBD1. V shed 0 bases, J shed 4 bases, and the junction held 5 bases outside the gene matches. This CDR3 contains 15 residues. Looked up from germline, CDR1 is SGHAT and CDR2 is FQDESV (reference sequence). The CDR3 region is CASSLAPGTVYGYTF. The DNA of the CDR3 is TGTGCCAGCAGCTTAGCGCCCGGGACAGTCTATGGCTACACCTTC.

The chain is built from TRBV9 and TRBJ2-1; D tentatively reads TRBD1 or TRBD2 (5 bases each). The length of the CDR3 is 14 residues. V lost 5 bases and J 5 bases, leaving 14 bases between the germline ends. Germline V gene data show CDR1 as SGDLS and CDR2 as YYNGEE. CDR3 coding DNA: TGTGCCAGCAGTGGACCAAGAGGGGACAATGAGCAGTTCTTC. Protein sequence: CASSGPRGDNEQFF.

The chain joins TRBV4-2 to TRBJ2-7, with 8 bases identical to TRBD1. The J segment lost 1 base and the V segment lost 1 base, leaving 6 bases of the junction unmatched. CDR1 is LGHNA, CDR2 YNFKEQ, per germline. The CDR3 consists of 16 residues. For the CDR3, the DNA is TGTGCCAGCAGCCAAGCTACCGGGACAGGATCCTACGAGCAGTACTTC. Its protein product is CASSQATGTGSYEQYF.

The chain recombines TRBV27 with TRBJ1-1; 8 bases line up with TRBD1. J lost 7 bases, V lost 5 bases, and 15 bases had no gene match. Germline V gives CDR1 MNHEY, CDR2 SMNVEV (reference sequence). There are 16 residues in the CDR3. DNA for the CDR3: TGTGCCAGCAGTCATTTATCCACTCAGGGGGCGGGTGAAGCTTTCTTT. Translated, it gives CASSHLSTQGAGEAFF.

J is TRBJ1-2 and V is TRBV28; TRBD1 agrees at 8 bases. J lost 7 bases, V lost 10 bases, and 11 bases had no gene match. Looked up from germline, CDR1 is MDHEN and CDR2 is SYDVKM. The CDR3 is 13 residues long. Written as DNA, the CDR3 is TGTGCCACCGTAGGACAGGGAGGTACTGGCTACACCTTC. Protein: CATVGQGGTGYTF.

The chain is built from TRBV7-3 and TRBJ2-1; 12 bases align to TRBD2. J gave up 4 bases and V 5 bases, and 3 bases lay outside the gene matches. CDR1 is SGHTA, CDR2 FQGTGA, per germline. The CDR3 is 15 amino acids. CDR3 sequence: CASSRTSGAYNEQFF. The CDR3 bases are TGTGCCAGCAGCCGGACTAGCGGGGCTTACAATGAGCAGTTCTTC. The entire variable domain, with the rest obtained from reference TRBV7-3 and TRBJ2-1, is as follows: GAGVSQTPSNKVTEKGKYVELRCDPISGHTALYWYRQSLGQGPEFLIYFQGTGAADDSGLPNDRFFAVRPEGSVSTLKIQRTERGDSAVYLCASSRTSGAYNEQFFGPGTRLTVL.

The V gene is TRBV9, the J gene TRBJ2-2; D assignment may be TRBD1 or TRBD2 (5 bases each). Trimming took off 3 bases at V and 4 bases at J, with 10 bases between the two ends. The CDR3 has 14 amino acids. Germline V gene data show CDR1 as SGDLS and CDR2 as YYNGEE. CDR3 sequence reads: CASSGGSSTGELFF. In DNA form, the CDR3 reads TGTGCCAGCAGCGGGGGGAGTAGCACCGGGGAGCTGTTTTTT. Combining the CDR3 with reference TRBV9 and TRBJ2-2 gives the whole variable domain DSGVTQTPKHLITATGQRVTLRCSPRSGDLSVYWYQQSLDQGLQFLIQYYNGEERAKGNILERFSAQQFPDLHSELNLSSLELGDSALYFCASSGGSSTGELFFGEGSRLTVL.

This rearrangement joins TRBV6-5 to TRBJ2-2; D may be TRBD1 (5 bases). CDR3 size: 14 residues. Trimming removed 0 bases at V and 7 bases at J, with 9 bases between. Germline V CDR1 and CDR2: MNHEY, SVGAGI. This chain's CDR3 is CASSYSTGGGELFF. Written as DNA, the CDR3 is TGTGCCAGCAGTTACTCCACAGGCGGCGGGGAGCTGTTTTTT.

The table lists this clone with a few counts. In DNA form, the CDR3 reads TGTGCCAGCAGCACAGGGTTGCGGGACTACGAGCAGTACTTC. Amino acid sequence: CASSTGLRDYEQYF. The chain joins TRBV9 to TRBJ2-7; D possibly uses TRBD1 or TRBD2 (6 bases each). Trimming left V 4 bases short and J 3 bases short, with 14 bases between. Germline CDR1 and CDR2: SGDLS and YYNGEE. There are 14 residues in the CDR3.

The CDR3 loop reads CAWSGTGGNQPQHF. DNA for the CDR3: TGTGCCTGGAGCGGGACAGGGGGCAATCAGCCCCAGCATTTT. V is TRBV30 and J is TRBJ1-5; 10 bases match TRBD1. Germline V lookup: CDR1 GTSNPN, CDR2 SVGIG (reference sequence). The CDR3 contains 14 residues. With V trimmed by 3 bases and J by 2 bases, 1 base remained unmatched.